What follows are 30 T cell receptor beta chains derived from one specimen sequenced in a study of blood T cell repertoires in COVID-19 (dated by TCRdb to 2020 to 2022). Library method: the immunoSEQ multiplex PCR assay. TCRdb holds this immuneACCESS table with in-frame rearrangements only. Some clones are missing; in checked studies, unresolved V genes explain under half, and the rest has no known cause. The sample table contains 35,000 to 45,000 clones; only one count was recorded for around 80% of them. The ten largest make up approximately 1.9% of the sample. The sample comprised peripheral blood. The receptors originated from a man between 60 and 75 years old with active COVID-19.

The chain recombines TRBV20-1 with TRBJ2-3; no firm D call. The CDR3 runs 15 residues. Germline loops: CDR1 DFQATT, CDR2 SNEGSKA (reference sequence). Between the trimmed V and J ends, which lost 3 bases and 0 bases, there was a span of 13 bases. The CDR3 coding sequence is TGCAGTGCTAGTCGGGTCTTATCTAGCACAGATACGCAGTATTTT. This codes for CSASRVLSSTDTQYF.

The CDR3 protein is CASTEQGASMDQPQHF. The CDR3 region has the DNA TGTGCCAGCACCGAACAGGGGGCTAGTATGGATCAGCCCCAGCATTTT. The chain has TRBV7-8 and TRBJ1-5; 9 bases line up with TRBD1. Trimming removed 7 bases from V and 5 bases from J; junction bases left unmatched: 12. Germline loops: CDR1 SGHVS, CDR2 FQNEAQ. The CDR3 runs to 16 residues.

This clone was seen more than once but under ten times. The chain carries TRBV12-3 or TRBV12-4 and TRBJ2-7; TRBD1 is a possible D gene (5 bases). CDR3 size: 13 residues. V gave up 1 base and J gave up 6 bases, with 10 bases separating them. The CDR3 is CASSLGRAREQYF. The CDR3 DNA is TGTGCCAGCAGTTTAGGCAGGGCCCGCGAGCAGTACTTC.

The chain links TRBV7-2 to TRBJ2-7; 7 nucleotides line up with TRBD2. Trimming cost V 5 bases and J 2 bases; bases outside gene matches: 6. This CDR3 contains 14 residues. Germline loops: CDR1 SGHTA, CDR2 FQGNSA. CDR3 amino acids: CASSTRLAPYEQYF. CDR3 nucleotide sequence: TGTGCCAGCAGCACCCGACTAGCTCCCTACGAGCAGTACTTC.

J is TRBJ2-1 and V is TRBV30; the D gene is possibly TRBD2 (6 bases). Trimming stripped 3 bases from V and 6 bases from J, with 15 bases between. The CDR3 totals 14 residues. CDR1 and CDR2 from the germline V gene are GTSNPN and SVGIG (reference sequence). CDR3 protein: CAWSRGTALNEQFF. The CDR3 bases are TGTGCCTGGAGCCGCGGGACGGCACTCAATGAGCAGTTCTTC.

The chain couples TRBV21-1 to TRBJ2-2; the DNA was not used to check the table's D call, TRBD2. TRBV21-1 is shown as a pseudogene. The CDR3 covers 16 residues. The CDR3 reads CASSPPILAGTGELFF. Written as DNA, the CDR3 is TGTGCCAGCAGTCCCCCCATACTCGCGGGGACCGGGGAGCTGTTTTTT.

The rearrangement joins TRBV6-6 to TRBJ1-2; 10 bases are shared with TRBD1. The CDR3 spans 14 residues. Germline V gene sequence: CDR1 MNHNY, CDR2 SVGAGI (reference sequence). Losses at the gene ends were 5 bases for V and 8 bases for J; bases not matched to a gene: 8. CDR3 sequence reads: CASSPTGGGQGYTF. CDR3 DNA sequence: TGTGCCAGCAGTCCGACAGGGGGCGGCCAGGGCTACACCTTC.

The chain links TRBV25-1 to TRBJ2-3, with 7 bases identical to TRBD1. Unmatched junction bases numbered 8, after V lost 7 bases and J lost 1 base. The CDR3 has 15 residues. The V gene's germline CDR1 is MGHDK and CDR2 SYGVNS. In DNA, the CDR3 is TGTGCCAGCAAAATCCCCGGGACAGGCACAGATACGCAGTATTTT. Its translation: CASKIPGTGTDTQYF.

V and J are TRBV4-3 and TRBJ2-1; 13 nucleotides match TRBD2. Germline lookup yields CDR1 LGHNA and CDR2 YSLEER. Trimming cost V 4 bases and J 4 bases; bases outside gene matches: 4. The CDR3 extends over 16 amino acids. In DNA, the CDR3 is TGCGCCAGCAGCCGAGGGACTAGCGGGGAGTACAATGAGCAGTTCTTC. Protein sequence: CASSRGTSGEYNEQFF.

This clone occurred once. The CDR3 loop reads CATLLAGGYNEQFF. As DNA, the CDR3 is TGTGCCACCCTTCTAGCGGGAGGGTACAATGAGCAGTTCTTC. The chain combines TRBV28 with TRBJ2-1, with 12 bases identical to TRBD2. The CDR3 loop spans 14 amino acids. V trimming: 10 bases; J trimming: 4 bases; junction bases outside the gene matches: 5. CDR1 and CDR2 (germline): MDHEN, SYDVKM.

This chain uses TRBV4-3 with TRBJ1-4; D is perhaps TRBD1 (6 bases). This CDR3 region has 19 residues. Trimming left V 3 bases short and J 5 bases short, with 25 bases between. Germline V lookup: CDR1 LGHNA, CDR2 YSLEER. CDR3 sequence (DNA): TGCGCCAGCAGCCACCAGTTTGGGCCTGGAGGGGGGGTGAATGAAAAACTGTTTTTT. Amino acid sequence: CASSHQFGPGGGVNEKLFF.

V usage is TRBV6-5 and J usage is TRBJ1-1; unclear D gene. This CDR3 is 13 amino acids long. V was clipped by 6 bases and J by 11 bases, with 19 bases between them. Per the germline V gene, CDR1 is MNHEY and CDR2 is SVGAGI. The CDR3 DNA is TGTGCCAGCAGCCAATGGGCCGGTGTTGTGGCTTTCTTT. As protein: CASSQWAGVVAFF.

The CDR3 DNA follows: TGCGCCAGCGGCCTAGAGGGGGTGAACACTGAAGCTTTCTTT. Protein product: CASGLEGVNTEAFF. This chain connects TRBV5-1 to TRBJ1-1, with a tentative D call TRBD1 (6 bases). Trimming removed 7 bases from V and 0 bases from J, with 13 bases in between. Germline V lookup: CDR1 SGHRS, CDR2 YFSETQ. This CDR3 region has 14 residues.

The count of this clone is one. The V and J genes are TRBV10-3 and TRBJ1-2; TRBD1 aligns across 9 bases. The CDR3 runs 15 residues. Germline CDR1 reads ENHRY; CDR2 reads SYGVKD. The ends lost 7 bases at V and 8 bases at J; junction bases unmatched: 14. CDR3 loop: CAINPQGQGKSGYTF. The CDR3 DNA is TGTGCCATCAACCCACAGGGACAGGGAAAATCAGGCTACACCTTC.

The V and J genes are TRBV12-5 and TRBJ2-5; D gene unclear. The V end was cut by 1 base, the J end by 0 bases, with 3 bases between. CDR3 length equals 13 residues. Germline V gene lookup returns CDR1 LGHNT and CDR2 FRNRAP. Written as DNA, the CDR3 is TGTGCTAGTGGTTTGGCCTACCAAGAGACCCAGTACTTC. Amino acid sequence: CASGLAYQETQYF.

V and J are TRBV27 and TRBJ2-3; 7 nucleotides agree with TRBD1. Germline V gene sequence: CDR1 MNHEY, CDR2 SMNVEV (reference sequence). This CDR3 is built from 13 residues. The trim removed 5 bases at V and 5 bases at J, leaving 4 bases unmatched. CDR3 sequence reads: CASSRQGIDTQYF. Here the CDR3 DNA reads TGTGCCAGCAGTCGACAGGGAATAGATACGCAGTATTTT.

V usage is TRBV28 and J usage is TRBJ1-3, with D possibly matching TRBD1 (5 bases). V dropped 3 bases and J dropped 0 bases, with 9 bases sitting between them. Germline V CDR1 and CDR2: MDHEN, SYDVKM. The CDR3 contains 15 residues. The CDR3 loop reads CASSFRVFSGNTIYF. Here the CDR3 DNA reads TGTGCCAGCAGTTTCAGGGTCTTCTCTGGAAACACCATATATTTT.

This chain joins TRBV30 and TRBJ1-2, with a possible D match to TRBD1 (5 bases). V lost 5 bases to trimming and J lost 5 bases, with 21 bases between them. There are 15 residues in the CDR3. Germline V gene data show CDR1 as GTSNPN and CDR2 as SVGIG (reference sequence). The DNA of the CDR3 is TGTGCCTGGGGACCTGGATCCTCAGGGATGTATGGCTACACCTTC. The encoded protein is CAWGPGSSGMYGYTF.

The J gene is TRBJ1-1, the V gene TRBV6-5; 7 bases agree with TRBD1. The ends lost 6 bases at V and 6 bases at J; junction bases unmatched: 7. The CDR3 covers 13 residues. Germline loops: CDR1 MNHEY, CDR2 SVGAGI. The CDR3 spells CASRIRGVAEAFF. CDR3 bases: TGTGCCAGCAGAATCAGGGGGGTCGCTGAAGCTTTCTTT.

The table lists this clone with a few counts. The chain recombines TRBV4-3 with TRBJ1-1, with D possibly TRBD1 on 6 matching bases. This CDR3 is built from 18 residues. Looked up from germline, CDR1 is LGHNA and CDR2 is YSLEER. Trimming shortened V by 0 bases and J by 0 bases, and 17 bases separated the two germline ends. The CDR3 region has the DNA TGCGCCAGCAGCCAAGAAGGAATCAGGGGATGGATGAACACTGAAGCTTTCTTT. Translation gives CASSQEGIRGWMNTEAFF.

This clone was detected a few times. This chain links TRBV6-5 with TRBJ2-7; tentative D call: TRBD2 (6 bases). Trimming left V 7 bases short and J 6 bases short, with 19 bases between. Germline CDR1 is MNHEY and CDR2 is SVGAGI. This CDR3 has 14 amino acids. CDR3 sequence: CASISGEEVGEQYF. CDR3 DNA sequence: TGTGCCAGCATTAGTGGGGAGGAAGTCGGCGAGCAGTACTTC.

V is TRBV7-9 and J is TRBJ2-1; 12 nucleotides match TRBD1. Germline-derived CDR1 and CDR2 are SEHNR and FQNEAQ (reference sequence). V shed 6 bases and J 0 bases; nucleotides not matched to a gene: 6. The CDR3 is 17 residues long. The chain's CDR3 is CASSVRDRGPSYNEQFF. DNA of the CDR3: TGTGCCAGCAGTGTCCGGGACAGGGGGCCCTCCTACAATGAGCAGTTCTTC.

V usage is TRBV11-3 and J usage is TRBJ2-5; 7 nucleotides align to TRBD1. Unmatched junction bases numbered 2, after V lost 9 bases and J lost 1 base. Germline CDR1 and CDR2: SGHNT and YENEEA. CDR3 length equals 12 residues. The CDR3 reads CASRGPQETQYF. CDR3 in DNA: TGTGCCAGTAGGGGGCCCCAAGAGACCCAGTACTTC.

V is TRBV5-1 and J is TRBJ2-2; D is possibly TRBD2 (6 bases). Germline V lookup: CDR1 SGHRS, CDR2 YFSETQ. The V end lost 4 bases, the J end lost 0 bases, and 13 bases lay between the germline ends. This CDR3 contains 16 residues. The CDR3 loop is CASSRKGGSNTGELFF. DNA for the CDR3: TGCGCCAGCAGCCGCAAGGGAGGATCGAACACCGGGGAGCTGTTTTTT.

The chain carries TRBV3-1 (or the pseudogene TRBV3-2) and TRBJ1-1, with TRBD1 identical over 8 bases. The V segment lost 4 bases and the J segment 5 bases; nucleotides outside the gene matches: 15. The CDR3 loop spans 17 amino acids. In germline, CDR1 is LGHDT, CDR2 YNNKEL (reference sequence). The CDR3 nucleotides are TGTGCCAGCAGCCCGATCTATGACAGGGGCCGAGGGACTGAAGCTTTCTTT. It encodes CASSPIYDRGRGTEAFF.

CDR3 in amino acids: CASSPEGTAFSYEQYF. The CDR3 coding sequence is TGTGCCAGCAGTCCCGAGGGGACAGCCTTTTCCTACGAGCAGTACTTC. The chain recombines TRBV6-6 with TRBJ2-7; TRBD1 aligns across 7 bases. From germline, CDR1 is MNHNY and CDR2 SVGAGI (reference sequence). This CDR3 has 16 amino acids. The trim removed 5 bases at V and 1 base at J, leaving 11 bases unmatched.

J is TRBJ2-1 and V is TRBV2; TRBD2 aligns across 11 bases. The CDR3 extends over 14 amino acids. Germline CDR1 reads SNHLY; CDR2 reads FYNNEI. J was trimmed by 4 bases and V by 6 bases; bases with no gene match: 2. The CDR3 loop reads CASSRTSGYNEQFF. CDR3 bases: TGTGCCAGCAGCAGGACTAGCGGGTACAATGAGCAGTTCTTC.

The CDR3 protein is CASSFDRGYEQYF. CDR3 DNA: TGTGCCAGCAGTTTTGATCGGGGATACGAGCAGTACTTC. This sequence joins TRBV6-5 and TRBJ2-7; D is perhaps TRBD2 (5 bases). The V end was cut by 4 bases, the J end by 4 bases, with 11 bases between. The germline V gene encodes CDR1 MNHEY and CDR2 SVGAGI. There are 13 residues in the CDR3.

The chain couples TRBV5-1 to TRBJ1-2, with D possibly being TRBD1 (6 bases). V was cut by 3 bases and J by 8 bases, with 14 bases left in between. Germline values: CDR1 SGHRS, CDR2 YFSETQ. This CDR3 contains 13 residues. The CDR3 coding sequence is TGCGCCAGCAGCTCCAGCAACAGGGTCGGCTACACCTTC. Translation gives CASSSSNRVGYTF.

This clone was seen a few times. The chain employs TRBV4-1 and TRBJ1-2, with 9 positions matching TRBD1. The CDR3 is 16 amino acids. V was pared by 1 base and J by 5 bases, with 8 bases of the junction left unmatched. Germline-derived CDR1 and CDR2 are MGHRA and YSYEKL. CDR3 amino acids: CASSQVGTGSVYGYTF. In DNA, the CDR3 is TGCGCCAGCAGCCAAGTTGGGACAGGGTCTGTTTATGGCTACACCTTC.